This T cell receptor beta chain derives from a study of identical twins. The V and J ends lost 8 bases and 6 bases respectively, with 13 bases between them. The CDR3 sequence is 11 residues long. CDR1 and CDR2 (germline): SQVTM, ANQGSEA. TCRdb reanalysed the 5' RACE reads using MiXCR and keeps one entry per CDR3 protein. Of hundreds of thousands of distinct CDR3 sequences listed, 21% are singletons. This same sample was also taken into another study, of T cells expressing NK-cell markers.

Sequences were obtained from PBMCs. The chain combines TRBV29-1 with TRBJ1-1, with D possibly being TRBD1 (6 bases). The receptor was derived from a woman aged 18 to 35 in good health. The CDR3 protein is CSSSGGAEAFF. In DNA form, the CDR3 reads TGCAGCTCATCCGGGGGCGCTGAAGCTTTCTTT.